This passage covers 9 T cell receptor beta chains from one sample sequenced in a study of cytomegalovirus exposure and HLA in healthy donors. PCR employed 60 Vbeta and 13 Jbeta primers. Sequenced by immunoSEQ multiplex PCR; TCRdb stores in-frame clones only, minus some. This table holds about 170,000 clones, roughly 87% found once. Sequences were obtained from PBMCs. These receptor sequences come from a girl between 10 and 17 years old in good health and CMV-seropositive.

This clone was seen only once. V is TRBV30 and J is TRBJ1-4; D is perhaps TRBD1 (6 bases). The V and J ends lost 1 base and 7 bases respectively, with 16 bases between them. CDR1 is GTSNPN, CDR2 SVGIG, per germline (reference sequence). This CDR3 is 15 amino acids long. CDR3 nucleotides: TGTGCCTGGAGTGGCACAGGGTGGGCAAGTGAAAAACTGTTTTTT. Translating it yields CAWSGTGWASEKLFF.

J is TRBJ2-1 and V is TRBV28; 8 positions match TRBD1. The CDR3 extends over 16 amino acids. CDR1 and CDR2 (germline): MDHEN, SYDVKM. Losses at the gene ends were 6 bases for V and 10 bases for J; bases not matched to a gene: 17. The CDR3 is CASRALTGASYGEQFF. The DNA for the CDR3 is TGTGCCAGCAGGGCCCTGACAGGGGCGAGTTATGGGGAGCAGTTCTTC.

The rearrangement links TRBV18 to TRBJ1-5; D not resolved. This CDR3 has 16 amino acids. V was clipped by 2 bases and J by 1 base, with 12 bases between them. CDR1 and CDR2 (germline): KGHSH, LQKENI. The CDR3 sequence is CASSPRGSWSNQPQHF. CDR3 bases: TGTGCCAGCTCACCAAGAGGTTCTTGGAGCAATCAGCCCCAGCATTTT. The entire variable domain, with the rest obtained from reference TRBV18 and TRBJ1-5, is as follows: NAGVMQNPRHLVRRRGQEARLRCSPMKGHSHVYWYRQLPEEGLKFMVYLQKENIIDESGMPKERFSAEFPKEGPSILRIQQVVRGDSAAYFCASSPRGSWSNQPQHFGDGTRLSIL.

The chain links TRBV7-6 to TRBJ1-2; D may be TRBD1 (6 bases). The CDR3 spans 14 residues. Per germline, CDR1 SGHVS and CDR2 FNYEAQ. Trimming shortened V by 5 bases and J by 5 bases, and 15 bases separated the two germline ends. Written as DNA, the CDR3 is TGTGCCAGCAGCGAGTGGGGGCCTGAGTATGGCTACACCTTC. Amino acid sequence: CASSEWGPEYGYTF.

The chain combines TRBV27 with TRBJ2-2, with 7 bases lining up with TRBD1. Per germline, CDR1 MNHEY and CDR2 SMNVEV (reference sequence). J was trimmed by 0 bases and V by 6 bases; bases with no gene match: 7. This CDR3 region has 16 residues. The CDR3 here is CASSHPRGTNTGELFF. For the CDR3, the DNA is TGTGCCAGCAGCCACCCCAGGGGGACGAACACCGGGGAGCTGTTTTTT.

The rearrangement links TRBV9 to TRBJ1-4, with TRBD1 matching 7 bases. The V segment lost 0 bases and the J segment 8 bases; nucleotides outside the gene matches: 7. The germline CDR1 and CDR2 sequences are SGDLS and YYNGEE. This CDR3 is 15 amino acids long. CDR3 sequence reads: CASSVEGGFREKLFF. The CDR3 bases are TGTGCCAGCAGCGTAGAAGGGGGCTTTCGAGAAAAACTGTTTTTT.

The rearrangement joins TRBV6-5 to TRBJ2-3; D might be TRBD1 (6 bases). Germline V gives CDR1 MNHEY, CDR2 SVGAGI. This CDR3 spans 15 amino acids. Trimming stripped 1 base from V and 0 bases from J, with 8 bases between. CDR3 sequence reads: CASSYWGPSTDTQYF. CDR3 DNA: TGTGCCAGCAGTTACTGGGGGCCTAGCACAGATACGCAGTATTTT.

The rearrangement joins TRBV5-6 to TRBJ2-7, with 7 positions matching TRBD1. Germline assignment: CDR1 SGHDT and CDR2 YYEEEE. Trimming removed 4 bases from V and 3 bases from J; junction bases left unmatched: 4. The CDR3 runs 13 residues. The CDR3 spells CASSVGQLYEQYF. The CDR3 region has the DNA TGTGCCAGCAGCGTGGGACAGCTCTACGAGCAGTACTTC. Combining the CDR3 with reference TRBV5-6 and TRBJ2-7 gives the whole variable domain DAGVTQSPTHLIKTRGQQVTLRCSPKSGHDTVSWYQQALGQGPQFIFQYYEEEERQRGNFPDRFSGHQFPNYSSELNVNALLLGDSALYLCASSVGQLYEQYFGPGTRLTVT.

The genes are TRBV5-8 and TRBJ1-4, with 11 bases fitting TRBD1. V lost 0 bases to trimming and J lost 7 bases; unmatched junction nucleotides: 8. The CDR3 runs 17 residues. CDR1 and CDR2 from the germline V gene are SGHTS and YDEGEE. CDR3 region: CASSLEMDRGLGEKLFF. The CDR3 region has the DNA TGTGCCAGCAGCTTGGAAATGGACAGGGGGCTCGGTGAAAAACTGTTTTTT.